The 5 T cell receptor beta chains given below trace back to one sample, sequenced in a study of blood T cell repertoires in COVID-19. Profiled with immunoSEQ multiplex PCR; TCRdb holds only in-frame clones, not every one. The sample contains hundreds of thousands of clones, over 70% of which appear only once. What was sequenced was peripheral blood. These receptors all stem from a woman aged 80 or older with acute or convalescent COVID-19.

J is TRBJ2-1 and V is TRBV24-1; 9 bases are a match to TRBD2. V lost 3 bases and J lost 0; bases outside the gene matches: 2. CDR3 length equals 16 residues. Germline V lookup: CDR1 KGHDR, CDR2 SFDVKD. As DNA, the CDR3 is TGTGCCACCAGTGATCCTAGCGGGGCCTCCTACAATGAGCAGTTCTTC. It is translated as CATSDPSGASYNEQFF.

The chain uses TRBV18 and TRBJ2-1; TRBD1 is a possible D gene (6 bases). Germline CDR1 is KGHSH and CDR2 is LQKENI. The CDR3 is 15 amino acids. V gave up 1 base and J gave up 7 bases, with 14 bases separating them. CDR3: CASSPQQGIGNEQFF. The CDR3 DNA is TGTGCCAGCTCACCACAACAGGGAATCGGGAATGAGCAGTTCTTC.

This clone was picked up a small number of times. The J gene is TRBJ2-2, the V gene TRBV11-2; D is possibly TRBD1 (5 bases). Germline V gene lookup returns CDR1 SGHAT and CDR2 FQNNGV. V lost 5 bases and J lost 0, with 7 bases in between. The CDR3 spans 14 residues. The CDR3 DNA sequence: TGTGCCAGCAGCAGACAGCCGAACACCGGGGAGCTGTTTTTT. It specifies CASSRQPNTGELFF.

This clone was seen only once. The rearrangement uses TRBV9 and TRBJ2-3, with a tentative D call TRBD1 (8 bases). CDR1 and CDR2 (germline): SGDLS, YYNGEE. Trimming shortened V by 0 bases and J by 1 base, and 21 bases separated the two germline ends. The CDR3 consists of 19 residues. This CDR3 is CASSVGPTGGGRGTDTQYF. In DNA form, the CDR3 reads TGTGCCAGCAGCGTAGGTCCCACAGGGGGGGGCCGCGGCACAGATACGCAGTATTTT.

This clone is a singleton in its sample. J is TRBJ2-7 and V is TRBV5-4, with 9 bases lining up with TRBD1. Germline CDR1 reads SGHNT; CDR2 reads YYREEE (reference sequence). The length of the CDR3 is 14 residues. Germline trimming cut 6 bases from V and 7 bases from J; bases unmatched to any gene: 11. The CDR3 DNA follows: TGTGCCAGCACCAGGGAGAGACAGGGGGGGGAGCAGTACTTC. Translation: CASTRERQGGEQYF.